One sample yielded the 18 T cell receptor beta chains listed below, sequenced in a study of cytomegalovirus exposure and HLA in healthy donors. The PCR ran on 60 Vbeta and 13 Jbeta primers. Here immunoSEQ multiplex PCR was the method, and the copy in TCRdb shows in-frame clones only, minus some. The table lists about 190,000 clones, 79% of them singletons. The specimen was PBMCs. The receptor set was obtained from a woman aged 18-30 years in good health and CMV-seronegative.

The V gene is TRBV7-8, the J gene TRBJ1-1; tentatively, D is TRBD1 (5 bases). Trimming shortened V by 0 bases and J by 6 bases, and 14 bases separated the two germline ends. Germline CDR1 and CDR2: SGHVS and FQNEAQ. The CDR3 runs to 15 residues. The DNA for the CDR3 is TGTGCCAGCAGCTTAGCGATAGGGGCAGCCGCTGAAGCTTTCTTT. This sequence encodes CASSLAIGAAAEAFF.

The gene calls are TRBV30 and TRBJ1-3; D might be TRBD1 (5 bases). Germline CDR1 reads GTSNPN; CDR2 reads SVGIG (reference sequence). Trimming pared 5 bases from V and 0 bases from J, leaving 8 bases between. The CDR3 loop spans 13 amino acids. CDR3 sequence reads: CAWSTVSGNTIYF. As DNA, the CDR3 is TGTGCCTGGTCGACAGTCTCTGGAAACACCATATATTTT.

The gene calls are TRBV4-1 and TRBJ2-3; D may be TRBD2 (6 bases). Germline CDR1 reads MGHRA; CDR2 reads YSYEKL. CDR3 length: 13 residues. V was shortened by 1 base and J by 8 bases, with 10 bases between the two germline ends. The CDR3 DNA sequence: TGCGCCAGCAGCCAAGCTAGCGCAAGTACGCAGTATTTT. Translation: CASSQASASTQYF.

This clone was counted only a few times. The V call is TRBV2, the J call TRBJ2-6; weak D call: TRBD1 (6 bases). The CDR3 is 16 amino acids. V lost 6 bases and J lost 1, with 13 bases in between. Germline-derived CDR1 and CDR2 are SNHLY and FYNNEI. CDR3 residues: CASRQGVGSGANVLTF. The CDR3 DNA sequence: TGTGCCAGCAGACAGGGAGTGGGGTCTGGGGCCAACGTCCTGACTTTC.

The sample holds one count of this clone. The chain has TRBV27 and TRBJ2-1; 10 nucleotides align to TRBD1. The CDR3 is made up of 14 amino acids. Per the germline V gene, CDR1 is MNHEY and CDR2 is SMNVEV (reference sequence). Trimming took 3 bases from V and 6 from J; bases not matched to a gene: 2. CDR3 sequence reads: CASSFGTGVNEQFF. The CDR3 region has the DNA TGTGCCAGCAGTTTCGGGACAGGGGTCAATGAGCAGTTCTTC.

This rearrangement joins TRBV11-1 to TRBJ1-2; no clear D gene. The CDR3 contains 14 residues. Germline V gene lookup returns CDR1 SGHAT and CDR2 FQDESV (reference sequence). Between the trimmed V and J ends, which lost 5 bases and 4 bases, there was a span of 14 bases. CDR3 nucleotide sequence: TGTGCCAGCAGCCCAGCAGGAAGAAGCTATGGCTACACCTTC. This encodes CASSPAGRSYGYTF. The whole variable domain, remainder taken from reference TRBV11-1 and TRBJ1-2, is EAEVAQSPRYKITEKSQAVAFWCDPISGHATLYWYRQILGQGPELLVQFQDESVVDDSQLPKDRFSAERLKGVDSTLKIQPAELGDSAMYLCASSPAGRSYGYTFGSGTRLTVV.

The chain couples TRBV7-2 to TRBJ2-7; D unclear. V was trimmed by 1 base and J by 5 bases, leaving 12 bases between them. Germline CDR1 SGHTA, CDR2 FQGNSA. CDR3 length: 14 residues. The CDR3, as DNA: TGTGCCAGCAGCTTAGTAACTCTTAGAGACGAGCAGTACTTC. It is translated as CASSLVTLRDEQYF.

The rearrangement links TRBV15 to TRBJ2-3, with D possibly TRBD2 on 6 matching bases. Germline CDR1 is LNHNV and CDR2 is YYDKDF (reference sequence). V was cut by 2 bases and J by 4 bases, with 13 bases left in between. The CDR3 sequence is 15 residues long. The CDR3 DNA reads as TGTGCCACCAGCAGACTTAGCGGTACCCCAGATACGCAGTATTTT. It codes for CATSRLSGTPDTQYF.

This sequence joins TRBV5-1 and TRBJ2-4; D is unclear. Germline V gives CDR1 SGHRS, CDR2 YFSETQ. The CDR3 extends over 14 amino acids. V shed 3 bases and J shed 6 bases, with 13 bases lying between them. The DNA of the CDR3 is TGCGCCAGCAGCTACGAGCTGATTAGAAACATTCAGTACTTC. It is translated as CASSYELIRNIQYF.

The J gene is TRBJ2-7, the V gene TRBV2, with a possible D match to TRBD2 (5 bases). The CDR3 has 15 residues. V was clipped by 8 bases and J by 0 bases, with 17 bases between them. Germline-derived CDR1 and CDR2 are SNHLY and FYNNEI. The DNA for the CDR3 is TGTGCCAGCTCTAGAATGGGTAGCGCCTCCTACGAGCAGTACTTC. It specifies CASSRMGSASYEQYF.

The chain combines TRBV5-1 with TRBJ1-1, with 7 bases identical to TRBD1. The CDR3 length is 17 residues. Germline V gives CDR1 SGHRS, CDR2 YFSETQ. The ends lost 4 bases at V and 0 bases at J; junction bases unmatched: 12. The CDR3 bases are TGCGCCAGCAGCCGGGGCAGGGGGTTACCGATGAACACTGAAGCTTTCTTT. Translation: CASSRGRGLPMNTEAFF.

As for this clone: This sample also contains other DNA sequences that code for the same CDR3. The chain recombines TRBV6-5 with TRBJ2-7; 8 bases line up with TRBD2. The CDR3 length is 13 residues. Trimming cost V 6 bases and J 3 bases; bases outside gene matches: 4. The germline V gene has CDR1 MNHEY and CDR2 SVGAGI. CDR3 protein: CASRPGTSYEQYF. For the CDR3, the DNA is TGTGCCAGCAGGCCCGGGACTAGCTACGAGCAGTACTTC.

This clone was counted a single time. The chain is built from TRBV10-2 and TRBJ2-2; unclear D gene. Trimming stripped 4 bases from V and 0 bases from J, with 9 bases between. Per germline, CDR1 WSHSY and CDR2 SAAADI. This CDR3 region has 15 residues. CDR3 DNA: TGCGCCAGCAGTGGGGCCAGCTCGAACACCGGGGAGCTGTTTTTT. Protein: CASSGASSNTGELFF.

The V call is TRBV4-1, the J call TRBJ1-1; D possibly corresponds to TRBD1 (5 bases). This CDR3 contains 12 residues. Germline CDR1 is MGHRA and CDR2 is YSYEKL. Trimming cost V 1 base and J 11 bases, with 11 bases left between them. The CDR3 reads CASSQGGGSAFF. CDR3 bases: TGCGCCAGCAGCCAAGGGGGGGGATCGGCTTTCTTT.

V and J are TRBV29-1 and TRBJ2-7; 10 bases map to TRBD1. The J segment lost 6 bases and the V segment lost 3 bases, leaving 8 bases of the junction unmatched. Germline assignment: CDR1 SQVTM and CDR2 ANQGSEA. CDR3 length: 14 amino acids. The CDR3 DNA follows: TGCAGCGTTGAGGGACAGGGGCCATGGGGCGAGCAGTACTTC. Its protein is CSVEGQGPWGEQYF.

DNA for the CDR3: TGTGCCAGCAGTTACCTTGGACAGGTGAAAGATACGCAGTATTTT. This gives the protein CASSYLGQVKDTQYF. The V and J genes are TRBV6-5 and TRBJ2-3; 7 nucleotides line up with TRBD1. V was pared by 2 bases and J by 5 bases, with 7 bases of the junction left unmatched. The CDR3 sequence is 15 residues long. CDR1 and CDR2 (germline): MNHEY, SVGAGI.

About this clone: Compared with germline, one end of the junction differs, possibly owing to a read error. V and J are TRBV5-6 and TRBJ2-1; 8 bases match TRBD2. The CDR3 covers 13 residues. The germline CDR1 and CDR2 sequences are SGHDT and YYEEEE. CDR3 protein: CASSLGSGDEQFF. The CDR3 region has the DNA TGTGCCAGCAGCTTGGGTAGCGGGGATGAACAGTTCTTC.

This chain's CDR3 is CASSLSTNYEQYF. In DNA, the CDR3 is TGTGCCAGCAGTTTATCCACAAACTACGAGCAGTACTTC. The chain carries TRBV27 and TRBJ2-7; D remains unclear. The V and J ends lost 0 bases and 3 bases respectively, with 6 bases between them. The CDR3 length is 13 residues. Germline CDR1 MNHEY, CDR2 SMNVEV (reference sequence).